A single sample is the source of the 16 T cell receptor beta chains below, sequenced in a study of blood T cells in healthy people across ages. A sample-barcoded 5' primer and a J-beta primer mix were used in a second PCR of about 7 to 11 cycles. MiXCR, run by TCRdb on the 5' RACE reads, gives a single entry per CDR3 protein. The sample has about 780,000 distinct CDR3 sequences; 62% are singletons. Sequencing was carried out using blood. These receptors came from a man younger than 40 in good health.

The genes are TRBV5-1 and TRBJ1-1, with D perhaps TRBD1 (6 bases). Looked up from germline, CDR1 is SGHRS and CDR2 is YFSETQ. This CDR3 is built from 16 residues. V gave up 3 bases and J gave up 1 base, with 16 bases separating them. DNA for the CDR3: TGCGCCAGCAGCTGGGGACCACAGGGAGAGAACACTGAAGCTTTCTTT. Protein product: CASSWGPQGENTEAFF.

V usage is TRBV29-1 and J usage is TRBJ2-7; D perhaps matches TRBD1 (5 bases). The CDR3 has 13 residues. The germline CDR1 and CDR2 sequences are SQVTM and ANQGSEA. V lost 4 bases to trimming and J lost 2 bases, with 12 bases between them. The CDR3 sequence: CSVGRAGPYEQYF. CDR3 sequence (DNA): TGCAGCGTTGGCCGGGCAGGGCCCTACGAGCAGTACTTC.

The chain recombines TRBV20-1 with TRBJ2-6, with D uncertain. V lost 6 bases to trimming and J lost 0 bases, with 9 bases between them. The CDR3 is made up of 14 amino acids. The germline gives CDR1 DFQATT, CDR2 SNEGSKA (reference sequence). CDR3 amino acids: CSARRISGANVLTF. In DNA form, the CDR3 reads TGCAGTGCCAGACGGATCTCTGGGGCCAACGTCCTGACTTTC.

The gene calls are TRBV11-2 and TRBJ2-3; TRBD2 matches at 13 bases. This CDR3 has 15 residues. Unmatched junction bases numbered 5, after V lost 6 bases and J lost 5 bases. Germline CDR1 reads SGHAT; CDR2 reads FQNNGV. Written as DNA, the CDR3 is TGTGCCAGCAGGGGACTAGCGGGGAAGTTAGATACGCAGTATTTT. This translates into CASRGLAGKLDTQYF.

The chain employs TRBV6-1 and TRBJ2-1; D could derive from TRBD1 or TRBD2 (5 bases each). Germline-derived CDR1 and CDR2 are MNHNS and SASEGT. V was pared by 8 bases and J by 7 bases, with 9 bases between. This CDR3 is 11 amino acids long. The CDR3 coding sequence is TGTGCCAGCCTGGGGGAAAATGAGCAGTTCTTC. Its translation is CASLGENEQFF.

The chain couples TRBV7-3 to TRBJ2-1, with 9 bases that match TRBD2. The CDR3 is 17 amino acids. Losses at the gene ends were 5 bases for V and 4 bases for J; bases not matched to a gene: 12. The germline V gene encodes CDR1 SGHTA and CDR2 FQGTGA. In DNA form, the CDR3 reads TGTGCCAGCAGCCCCCGCGGCAGCGGGGGGCTTTACAATGAGCAGTTCTTC. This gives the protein CASSPRGSGGLYNEQFF.

The CDR3 sequence is CASSRTTGVPDTQYF. The CDR3 DNA follows: TGCGCCAGCAGCCGAACGACAGGGGTGCCAGATACGCAGTATTTT. The J gene is TRBJ2-3, the V gene TRBV4-3; 8 nucleotides match TRBD1. Germline V gene lookup returns CDR1 LGHNA and CDR2 YSLEER. The V segment lost 4 bases and the J segment 4 bases; nucleotides outside the gene matches: 7. This CDR3 comprises 15 residues.

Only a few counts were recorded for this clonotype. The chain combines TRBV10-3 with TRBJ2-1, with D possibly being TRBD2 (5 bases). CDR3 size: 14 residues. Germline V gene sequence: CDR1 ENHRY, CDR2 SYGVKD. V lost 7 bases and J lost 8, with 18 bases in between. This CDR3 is CAINPGGRRDEQFF. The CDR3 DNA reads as TGTGCCATCAACCCGGGCGGCCGGCGGGATGAGCAGTTCTTC.

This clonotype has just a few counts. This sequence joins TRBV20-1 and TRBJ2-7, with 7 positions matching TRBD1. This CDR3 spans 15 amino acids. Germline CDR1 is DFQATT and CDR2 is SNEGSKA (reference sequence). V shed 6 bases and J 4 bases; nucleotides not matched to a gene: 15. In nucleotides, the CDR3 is TGCAGTGCCACGATCCCGGGACAGTTAGGTTACGAGCAGTACTTC. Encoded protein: CSATIPGQLGYEQYF.

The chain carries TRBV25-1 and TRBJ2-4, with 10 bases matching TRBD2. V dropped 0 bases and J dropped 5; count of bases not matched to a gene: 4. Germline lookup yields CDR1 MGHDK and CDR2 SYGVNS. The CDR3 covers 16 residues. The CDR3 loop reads CASSEYSGGAQNIQYF. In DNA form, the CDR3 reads TGTGCCAGCAGTGAATACAGCGGGGGGGCGCAAAACATTCAGTACTTC.

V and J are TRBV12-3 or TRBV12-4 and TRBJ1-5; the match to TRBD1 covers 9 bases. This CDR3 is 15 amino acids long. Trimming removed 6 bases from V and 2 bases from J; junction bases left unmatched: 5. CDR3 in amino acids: CASSPQGAGNQPQHF. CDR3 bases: TGTGCCAGCAGCCCACAGGGGGCGGGCAATCAGCCCCAGCATTTT.

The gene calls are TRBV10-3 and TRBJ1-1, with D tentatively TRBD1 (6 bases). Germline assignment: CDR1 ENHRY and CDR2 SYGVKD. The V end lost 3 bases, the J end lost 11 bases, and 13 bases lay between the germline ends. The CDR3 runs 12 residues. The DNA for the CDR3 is TGTGCCATCAGTGATGCGGACAGTCTTGCTTTCTTT. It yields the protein CAISDADSLAFF.

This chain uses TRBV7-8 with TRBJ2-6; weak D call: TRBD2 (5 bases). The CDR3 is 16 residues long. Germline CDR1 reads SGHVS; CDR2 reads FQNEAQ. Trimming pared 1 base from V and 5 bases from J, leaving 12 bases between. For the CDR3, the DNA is TGTGCCAGCAGCTTAGGTCGGGGTCCGTGGGCCAACGTCCTGACTTTC. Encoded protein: CASSLGRGPWANVLTF.

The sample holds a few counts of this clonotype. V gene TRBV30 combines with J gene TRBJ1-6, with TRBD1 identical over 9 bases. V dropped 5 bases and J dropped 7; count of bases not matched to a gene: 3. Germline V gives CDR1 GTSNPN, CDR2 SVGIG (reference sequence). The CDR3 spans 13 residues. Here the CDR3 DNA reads TGTGCCTGGGGGACAGGGATCAATTCACCCCTCCACTTT. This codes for CAWGTGINSPLHF.

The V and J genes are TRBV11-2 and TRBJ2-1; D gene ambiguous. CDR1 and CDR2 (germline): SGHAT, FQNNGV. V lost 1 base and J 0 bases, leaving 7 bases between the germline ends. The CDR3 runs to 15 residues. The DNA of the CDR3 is TGTGCCAGCAGCTTAGCCCACGGCTCCTACAATGAGCAGTTCTTC. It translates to CASSLAHGSYNEQFF.

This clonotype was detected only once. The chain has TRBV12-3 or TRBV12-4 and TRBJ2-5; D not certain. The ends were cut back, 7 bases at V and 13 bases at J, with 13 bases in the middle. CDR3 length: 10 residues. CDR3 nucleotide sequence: TGTGCCAGCACTCTTACGGGCAGGTACTTC. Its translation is CASTLTGRYF.